Below, 9 T cell receptor beta chains from the same sample are listed, as sequenced in a study of blood T cell repertoires in COVID-19. TCRdb's copy holds only in-frame clones and misses some; the assay was immunoSEQ multiplex PCR. The data contain 450,000 or so clones, 70% to 90% of them singletons. Sequenced sample: peripheral blood. These TCRs come from a man aged 18 to 30 with COVID-19, enrolled during active disease.

In this sample, this clone turned up once. The chain is built from TRBV4-1 and TRBJ1-4; the D is unclear. The CDR3 totals 19 residues. Germline V gives CDR1 MGHRA, CDR2 YSYEKL. Trimming cost V 4 bases and J 5 bases, with 26 bases left between them. CDR3 residues: CASSPHLRSLREGNEKLFF. DNA of the CDR3: TGCGCCAGCAGCCCACATCTAAGATCCCTGAGGGAGGGAAATGAAAAACTGTTTTTT.

The gene calls are TRBV30 and TRBJ1-2; 7 bases agree with TRBD1. The V gene end was trimmed by 5 bases and the J gene end by 4 bases; junction bases not matched to a gene: 4. Looked up from germline, CDR1 is GTSNPN and CDR2 is SVGIG (reference sequence). CDR3 length: 12 residues. CDR3 DNA: TGTGCCTGGGGGGACAGTTTCTATGGCTACACCTTC. Translation: CAWGDSFYGYTF.

The chain combines TRBV5-6 with TRBJ2-7, with 9 bases lining up with TRBD1. The germline V gene has CDR1 SGHDT and CDR2 YYEEEE. The CDR3 is 14 amino acids. Trimming cost V 5 bases and J 4 bases; bases outside gene matches: 7. This chain's CDR3 is CASSYPGQGYEQYF. Here the CDR3 DNA reads TGTGCCAGCAGTTACCCGGGACAGGGATACGAGCAGTACTTC. Based on the CDR3 plus reference TRBV5-6 and TRBJ2-7, the full variable domain is DAGVTQSPTHLIKTRGQQVTLRCSPKSGHDTVSWYQQALGQGPQFIFQYYEEEERQRGNFPDRFSGHQFPNYSSELNVNALLLGDSALYLCASSYPGQGYEQYFGPGTRLTVT.

The chain links TRBV29-1 to TRBJ2-3; 13 positions match TRBD2. The V and J ends lost 6 bases and 2 bases, in that order; junction bases with no gene match: 5. In germline, CDR1 is SQVTM, CDR2 ANQGSEA. The CDR3 totals 15 residues. CDR3 residues: CSVAGLAGTTDTQYF. CDR3 nucleotide sequence: TGCAGCGTGGCGGGACTAGCGGGGACCACAGATACGCAGTATTTT.

This chain links TRBV9 with TRBJ1-4; maybe TRBD1 (6 bases). Germline lookup yields CDR1 SGDLS and CDR2 YYNGEE. Trimming removed 4 bases from V and 8 bases from J, with 18 bases in between. The CDR3 runs to 15 residues. The CDR3 spells CASSPRQDRREKLFF. The CDR3 nucleotides read TGTGCCAGCAGCCCCCGACAGGACAGACGGGAAAAACTGTTTTTT.

The V call is TRBV14, the J call TRBJ2-7; TRBD1 might be the D (5 bases). Germline CDR1 and CDR2: SGHDN and FVKESK. CDR3 length: 16 residues. Between the trimmed V and J ends, which lost 0 bases and 0 bases, there was a span of 12 bases. The CDR3 DNA reads as TGTGCCAGCAGCCAAGAAGGGGCGGTTTTCTCCTACGAGCAGTACTTC. It encodes CASSQEGAVFSYEQYF.

The chain links TRBV29-1 to TRBJ1-1; 8 nucleotides align to TRBD1. This CDR3 has 14 amino acids. After removal of 5 bases from V and 0 bases from J, the junction contained 5 bases not matched to a gene. Germline-derived CDR1 and CDR2 are SQVTM and ANQGSEA. CDR3 coding DNA: TGCAGCGTTCTGGACAGGGTAATGAACACTGAAGCTTTCTTT. This sequence encodes CSVLDRVMNTEAFF.

V gene TRBV27 combines with J gene TRBJ2-3; 7 positions match TRBD1. J lost 5 bases, V lost 5 bases, and 10 bases had no gene match. This CDR3 contains 15 residues. Germline V gives CDR1 MNHEY, CDR2 SMNVEV (reference sequence). The CDR3 nucleotides read TGTGCCAGCAGTCCTTCAGGGGGTGGTGGAGATACGCAGTATTTT. This translates into CASSPSGGGGDTQYF.

This clone has more than one count but fewer than ten. The chain recombines TRBV2 with TRBJ1-5, with a possible D match to TRBD1 (6 bases). Germline CDR1 is SNHLY and CDR2 is FYNNEI. Deletions cut 4 bases from V and 6 bases from J, with 16 bases between. This CDR3 has 15 residues. This CDR3 reads CASSAQGPAAQPQHF. The CDR3 DNA follows: TGTGCCAGCAGTGCCCAGGGGCCGGCGGCTCAGCCCCAGCATTTT. The entire variable domain, with the rest obtained from reference TRBV2 and TRBJ1-5, is as follows: EPEVTQTPSHQVTQMGQEVILRCVPISNHLYFYWYRQILGQKVEFLVSFYNNEISEKSEIFDDQFSVERPDGSNFTLKIRSTKLEDSAMYFCASSAQGPAAQPQHFGDGTRLSIL.